Below, 17 T cell receptor beta chains from the same sample are listed, as sequenced in a study of human T cells and chemical hapten exposure (dated by TCRdb to about 2021). Library generation was performed with RACE. Instrument used: NextSeq 500. TCRdb trimmed the raw reads at Q25, called clones with MiXCR and kept productive beta chains. Records with the same CDR3 protein are collapsed into one entry carrying the most frequent genes and DNA. The sample table lists approximately 80,000 distinct CDR3 sequences, roughly a tenth of them with a count of one. The ten biggest clones cover around 3.6% of the sample. The sample's time point label, decoded: patch test 3, about 24 weeks after DPC sensitization. The label giving this sample's treatment or condition can be read as: therapeutic diphenylcyclopropenone sensitization with weekly scalp DPC. Sample: whole blood, taken in connection with sensitization to the hapten diphenylcyclopropenone (DPC). These receptors all come from a woman between 45 and 65 years old with alopecia areata. Some clones in this sample may be carry-over from other donors' samples.

This clonotype was detected only a few times. The V and J genes are TRBV20-1 and TRBJ2-1; D remains ambiguous. The V and J ends lost 4 bases and 1 base respectively, with 11 bases between them. This CDR3 contains 14 residues. Germline V CDR1 and CDR2: DFQATT, SNEGSKA (reference sequence). The CDR3 is CSATPSVSYNEQFF. DNA for the CDR3: TGCAGTGCTACCCCGAGCGTGTCCTACAATGAGCAGTTCTTC.

The chain carries TRBV29-1 and TRBJ2-7; 11 bases map to TRBD2. Per the germline V gene, CDR1 is SQVTM and CDR2 is ANQGSEA. The CDR3 length is 14 residues. V lost 5 bases and J lost 6; bases outside the gene matches: 9. The CDR3 DNA reads as TGCAGCGTTTACGGACTAGCGGGCTTGGGCGAGCAGTACTTC. Translation: CSVYGLAGLGEQYF.

The table lists this clonotype with many counts. The J gene is TRBJ2-7, the V gene TRBV29-1; 9 bases match TRBD1. Germline V gene sequence: CDR1 SQVTM, CDR2 ANQGSEA. J lost 9 bases, V lost 4 bases, and 10 bases had no gene match. CDR3 length: 13 amino acids. The CDR3 sequence is CSVAGTGRGGQYF. CDR3 nucleotides: TGCAGCGTTGCCGGGACAGGGCGAGGGGGGCAGTACTTC.

Ten or more counts support this clonotype. The chain joins TRBV7-6 to TRBJ2-7; D is possibly TRBD2 (5 bases). V was cut by 4 bases and J by 6 bases, with 13 bases left in between. Germline-derived CDR1 and CDR2 are SGHVS and FNYEAQ. This CDR3 comprises 13 residues. The CDR3 nucleotides are TGTGCCAGCAGCTCCTCTCGGGGAGTCGAGCAGTACTTC. Amino acid sequence: CASSSSRGVEQYF. The complete variable domain, with remaining parts taken from reference TRBV7-6 and TRBJ2-7, reads GAGVSQSPRYKVTKRGQDVALRCDPISGHVSLYWYRQALGQGPEFLTYFNYEAQQDKSGLPNDRFSAERPEGSISTLTIQRTEQRDSAMYRCASSSSRGVEQYFGPGTRLTVT.

This clonotype was detected ten times or more. The chain is built from TRBV29-1 and TRBJ2-7; D might be TRBD2 (5 bases). The CDR3 contains 11 residues. Trimming removed 6 bases from V and 4 bases from J, with 10 bases in between. Germline V gene sequence: CDR1 SQVTM, CDR2 ANQGSEA. CDR3 amino acids: CSVGSPYEQYF. As DNA, the CDR3 is TGCAGCGTAGGGAGTCCTTACGAGCAGTACTTC.

The V and J genes are TRBV20-1 and TRBJ2-1; 8 bases are shared with TRBD1. Germline CDR1 is DFQATT and CDR2 is SNEGSKA (reference sequence). This CDR3 is 12 amino acids long. The trim removed 6 bases at V and 7 bases at J, leaving 5 bases unmatched. The CDR3 DNA reads TGCAGTGCGCCGGACAGGGCGAATGAGCAGTTCTTC. Encoded protein: CSAPDRANEQFF.

This clonotype was counted many times. V gene TRBV20-1 combines with J gene TRBJ1-2, with TRBD1 as a possible D gene (6 bases). CDR1 and CDR2 (germline): DFQATT, SNEGSKA (reference sequence). The CDR3 has 15 residues. V lost 8 bases, J lost 3 bases, and 22 bases lay in between. The chain's CDR3 is CSLRGAPGGHYGYTF. Written as DNA, the CDR3 is TGCAGTTTGCGGGGGGCCCCGGGAGGGCACTATGGCTACACCTTC.

This clonotype was detected many times. The V and J genes are TRBV7-9 and TRBJ2-2; the match to TRBD2 covers 10 bases. Germline CDR1 is SEHNR and CDR2 is FQNEAQ (reference sequence). The CDR3 is 15 amino acids. Trimming at V came to 7 bases and at J to 4 bases, leaving 6 bases not matched to a gene. In nucleotides, the CDR3 is TGTGCCAGCACCCTAGCGGGAGTCGGCACCGGGGAGCTGTTTTTT. This encodes CASTLAGVGTGELFF. Looking up the rest from reference TRBV7-9 and TRBJ2-2 gives the full variable domain: DTGVSQNPRHKITKRGQNVTFRCDPISEHNRLYWYRQTLGQGPEFLTYFQNEAQLEKSRLLSDRFSAERPKGSFSTLEIQRTEQGDSAMYLCASTLAGVGTGELFFGEGSRLTVL.

This clonotype was detected a few times. V and J are TRBV9 and TRBJ2-2, with 12 bases identical to TRBD2. The CDR3 runs 16 residues. Germline loops: CDR1 SGDLS, CDR2 YYNGEE. V lost 0 bases to trimming and J lost 7 bases; unmatched junction nucleotides: 4. This CDR3 is CASSVGTSGMNGELFF. In nucleotides, the CDR3 is TGTGCCAGCAGCGTAGGGACTAGCGGGATGAACGGGGAGCTGTTTTTT. Together with reference TRBV9 and TRBJ2-2, the CDR3 gives the full variable domain: DSGVTQTPKHLITATGQRVTLRCSPRSGDLSVYWYQQSLDQGLQFLIQYYNGEERAKGNILERFSAQQFPDLHSELNLSSLELGDSALYFCASSVGTSGMNGELFFGEGSRLTVL.

This clonotype appeared many times. V usage is TRBV6-4 and J usage is TRBJ2-3, with TRBD2 matching over 11 bases. With V trimmed by 6 bases and J by 6 bases, 8 bases remained unmatched. There are 15 residues in the CDR3. The germline V gene encodes CDR1 MRHNA and CDR2 SNTAGT. The CDR3 region is CASSSTSGSWDTQYF. CDR3 in DNA: TGTGCCAGCAGCTCTACTAGCGGGAGTTGGGATACGCAGTATTTT.

This clonotype showed up many times. The chain combines TRBV11-2 with TRBJ2-5, with unresolved D. Per the germline V gene, CDR1 is SGHAT and CDR2 is FQNNGV. The CDR3 loop spans 13 amino acids. The germline V and J ends were trimmed by 2 bases and 5 bases, with 9 bases remaining between them. This chain's CDR3 is CASSLRLGETQYF. The CDR3 DNA is TGTGCCAGCAGCTTAAGGCTGGGGGAGACCCAGTACTTC.

This clonotype was recorded many times. The J gene is TRBJ2-2, the V gene TRBV13, with unresolved D. Trimming left V 0 bases short and J 2 bases short, with 7 bases between. Germline assignment: CDR1 PRHDT and CDR2 FYEKMQ (reference sequence). CDR3 length: 15 amino acids. CDR3 in DNA: TGTGCCAGCAGCTTAGGCCCCAGTAACACCGGGGAGCTGTTTTTT. As protein: CASSLGPSNTGELFF.

The J gene is TRBJ2-7, the V gene TRBV11-3, with TRBD2 identical over 16 bases. The length of the CDR3 is 16 residues. V shed 8 bases, J shed 2 bases, and the junction held 6 bases outside the gene matches. Germline CDR1 reads SGHNT; CDR2 reads YENEEA. The CDR3 region is CASGGTSGRAPYEQYF. In nucleotides, the CDR3 is TGTGCCAGCGGTGGGACTAGCGGGAGGGCCCCCTACGAGCAGTACTTC.

This clonotype was picked up many times. J is TRBJ1-5 and V is TRBV7-2, with D unresolved. This CDR3 contains 13 residues. Germline V gene data show CDR1 as SGHTA and CDR2 as FQGNSA. The V end lost 5 bases, the J end lost 4 bases, and 9 bases lay between the germline ends. CDR3: CASSPHGNQPQHF. The CDR3 DNA is TGTGCCAGCAGCCCGCACGGGAATCAGCCCCAGCATTTT.

The chain uses TRBV20-1 and TRBJ2-3; perhaps TRBD2 as D (5 bases). There are 14 residues in the CDR3. Germline assignment: CDR1 DFQATT and CDR2 SNEGSKA (reference sequence). V lost 1 base to trimming and J lost 4 bases, with 12 bases between them. DNA for the CDR3: TGCAGTGCTAGAGTCCCGGGTAGCGCAGATACGCAGTATTTT. Translating gives CSARVPGSADTQYF.

There are many counts of this clonotype. This chain uses TRBV7-2 with TRBJ2-5, with D perhaps matching TRBD1 (6 bases). This CDR3 comprises 13 residues. Germline values: CDR1 SGHTA, CDR2 FQGNSA. The V gene lost 5 bases and the J gene lost 6 bases, with 13 bases spanning the gap. This CDR3 is CASSTRTDQTQYF. The DNA of the CDR3 is TGTGCCAGCAGCACTCGGACAGACCAGACCCAGTACTTC.

This clonotype was observed many times. This chain links TRBV29-1 with TRBJ1-1; no definite D call. There are 14 residues in the CDR3. Trimming left V 5 bases short and J 6 bases short, with 19 bases between. CDR1 SQVTM and CDR2 ANQGSEA come from the germline V gene. As DNA, the CDR3 is TGCAGCGTTCAGTTGATGGGGAAGAGCGCTGAAGCTTTCTTT. Translation gives CSVQLMGKSAEAFF.